This TCR beta chain was sequenced for a study of blood T cell repertoires in COVID-19. Generated by immunoSEQ multiplex PCR, the TCRdb table keeps only in-frame clones and is missing some. This table has 200,000 to 250,000 clones, approximately 86% appearing once. Clinical history reported by participants formed the basis on which cohorts were assigned. Individuals in the exposed group had encountered a COVID-19 case within 2 weeks preceding study entry. Between the trimmed V and J ends, which lost 3 bases and 10 bases, there was a span of 25 bases. This CDR3 is 17 amino acids long. In germline, CDR1 is DFQATT, CDR2 SNEGSKA (reference sequence).

Sequenced material: PBMCs or T cells enriched from blood (not recorded which). This sequence was found in a woman in her thirties who had been exposed to COVID-19. This chain joins TRBV20-1 and TRBJ1-6, with D uncertain. The CDR3 coding sequence is TGCAGTGCTAGTTTCGTCCCTGAGGGTGTCGGTTTCTCACCCCTCCACTTT. This gives the protein CSASFVPEGVGFSPLHF.